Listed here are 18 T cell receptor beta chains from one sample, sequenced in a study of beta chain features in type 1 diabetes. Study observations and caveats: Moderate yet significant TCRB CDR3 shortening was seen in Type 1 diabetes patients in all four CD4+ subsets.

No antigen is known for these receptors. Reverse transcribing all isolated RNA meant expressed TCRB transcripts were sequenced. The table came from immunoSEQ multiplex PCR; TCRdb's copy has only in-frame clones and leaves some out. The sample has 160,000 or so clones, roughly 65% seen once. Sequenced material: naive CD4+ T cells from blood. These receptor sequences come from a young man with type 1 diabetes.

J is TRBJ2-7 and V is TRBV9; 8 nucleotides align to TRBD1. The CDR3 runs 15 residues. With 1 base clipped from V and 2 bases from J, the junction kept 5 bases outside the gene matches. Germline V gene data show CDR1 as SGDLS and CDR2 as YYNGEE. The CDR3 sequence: CASSVSGQVPYEQYF. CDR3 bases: TGTGCCAGCAGCGTATCGGGACAGGTACCCTACGAGCAGTACTTC.

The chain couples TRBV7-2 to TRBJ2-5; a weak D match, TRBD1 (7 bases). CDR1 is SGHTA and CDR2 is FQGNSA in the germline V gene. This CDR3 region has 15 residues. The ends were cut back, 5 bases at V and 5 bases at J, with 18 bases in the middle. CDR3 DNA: TGTGCCAGCAGCACTGGAGGGCCAGGGGGGGAGACCCAGTACTTC. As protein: CASSTGGPGGETQYF.

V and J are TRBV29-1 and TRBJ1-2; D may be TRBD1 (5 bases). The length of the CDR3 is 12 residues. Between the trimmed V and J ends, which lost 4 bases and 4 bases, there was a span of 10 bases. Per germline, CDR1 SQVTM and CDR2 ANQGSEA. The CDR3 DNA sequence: TGCAGCGTTGGGGGCAACGCCTATGGCTACACCTTC. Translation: CSVGGNAYGYTF.

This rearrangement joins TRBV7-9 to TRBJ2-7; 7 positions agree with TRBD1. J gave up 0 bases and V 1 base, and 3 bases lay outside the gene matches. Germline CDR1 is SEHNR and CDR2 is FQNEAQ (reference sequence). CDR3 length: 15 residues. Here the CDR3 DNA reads TGTGCCAGCAGCTTAGACAGGGGTCGCTCCTACGAGCAGTACTTC. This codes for CASSLDRGRSYEQYF. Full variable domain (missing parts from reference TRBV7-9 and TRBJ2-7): DTGVSQNPRHKITKRGQNVTFRCDPISEHNRLYWYRQTLGQGPEFLTYFQNEAQLEKSRLLSDRFSAERPKGSFSTLEIQRTEQGDSAMYLCASSLDRGRSYEQYFGPGTRLTVT.

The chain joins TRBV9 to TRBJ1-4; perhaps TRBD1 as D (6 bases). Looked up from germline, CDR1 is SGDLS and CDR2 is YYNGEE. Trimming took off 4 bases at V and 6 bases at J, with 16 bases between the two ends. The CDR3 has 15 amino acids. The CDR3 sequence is CASSPAGGLHEKLFF. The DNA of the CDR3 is TGTGCCAGCAGCCCAGCCGGGGGGCTTCATGAAAAACTGTTTTTT.

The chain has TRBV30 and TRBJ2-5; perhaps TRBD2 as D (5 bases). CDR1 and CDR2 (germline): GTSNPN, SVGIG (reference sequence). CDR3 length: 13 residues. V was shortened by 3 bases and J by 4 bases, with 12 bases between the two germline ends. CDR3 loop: CAWSQARGETQYF. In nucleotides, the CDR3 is TGTGCCTGGAGCCAGGCACGGGGAGAGACCCAGTACTTC.

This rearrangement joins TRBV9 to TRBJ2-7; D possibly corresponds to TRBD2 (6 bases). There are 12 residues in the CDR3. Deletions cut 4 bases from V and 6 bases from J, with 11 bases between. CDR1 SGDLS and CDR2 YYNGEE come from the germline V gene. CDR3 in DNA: TGTGCCAGCAGCCTCCAGGGACTCGAGCAGTACTTC. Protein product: CASSLQGLEQYF.

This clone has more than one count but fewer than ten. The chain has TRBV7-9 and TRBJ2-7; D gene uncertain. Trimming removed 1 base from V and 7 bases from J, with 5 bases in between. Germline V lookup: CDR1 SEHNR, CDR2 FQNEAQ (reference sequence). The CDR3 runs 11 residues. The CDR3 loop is CASSLVGEQYF. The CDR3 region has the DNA TGTGCCAGCAGCTTAGTCGGGGAGCAGTACTTC.

Written as DNA, the CDR3 is TGCGCCAGCAGCCAAGAATTGAACTATGGCTACACCTTC. Translation: CASSQELNYGYTF. The V and J genes are TRBV4-1 and TRBJ1-2; unclear D gene. The CDR3 totals 13 residues. Per germline, CDR1 MGHRA and CDR2 YSYEKL. The V end lost 0 bases, the J end lost 2 bases, and 4 bases lay between the germline ends.

The CDR3 sequence is CAWSVAVETQYF. CDR3 nucleotides: TGTGCCTGGAGTGTTGCCGTGGAGACCCAGTACTTC. This chain uses TRBV30 with TRBJ2-5; D uncertain. The germline V gene has CDR1 GTSNPN and CDR2 SVGIG (reference sequence). CDR3 length equals 12 residues. V was pared by 0 bases and J by 5 bases, with 7 bases between.

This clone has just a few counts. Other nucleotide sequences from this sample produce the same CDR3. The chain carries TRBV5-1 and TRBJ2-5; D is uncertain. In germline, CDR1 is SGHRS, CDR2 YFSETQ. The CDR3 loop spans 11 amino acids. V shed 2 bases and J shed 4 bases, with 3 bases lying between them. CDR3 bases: TGCGCCAGCAGCTTCGGAGAGACCCAGTACTTC. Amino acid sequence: CASSFGETQYF.

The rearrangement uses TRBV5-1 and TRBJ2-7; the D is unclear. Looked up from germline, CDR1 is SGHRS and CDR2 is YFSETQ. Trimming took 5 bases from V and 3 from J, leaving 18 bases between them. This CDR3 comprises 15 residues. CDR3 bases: TGCGCCAGCAGACGCCTATCAGGATCGGACTACGAGCAGTACTTC. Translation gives CASRRLSGSDYEQYF.

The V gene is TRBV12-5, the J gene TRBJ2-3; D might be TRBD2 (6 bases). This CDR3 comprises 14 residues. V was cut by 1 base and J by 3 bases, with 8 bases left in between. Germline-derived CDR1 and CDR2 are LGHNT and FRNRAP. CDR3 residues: CASGLAAGTDTQYF. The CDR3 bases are TGTGCTAGTGGTTTGGCCGCGGGGACAGATACGCAGTATTTT.

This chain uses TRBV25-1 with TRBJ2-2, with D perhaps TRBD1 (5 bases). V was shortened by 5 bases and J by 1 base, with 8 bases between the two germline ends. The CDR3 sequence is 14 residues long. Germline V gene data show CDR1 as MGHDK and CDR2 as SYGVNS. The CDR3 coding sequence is TGTGCCAGCAGTCCCGACAGGAACACCGGGGAGCTGTTTTTT. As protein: CASSPDRNTGELFF.

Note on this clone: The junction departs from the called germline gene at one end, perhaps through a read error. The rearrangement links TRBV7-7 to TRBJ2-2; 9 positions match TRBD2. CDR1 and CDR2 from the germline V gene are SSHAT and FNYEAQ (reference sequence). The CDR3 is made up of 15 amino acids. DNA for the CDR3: TGTGCTAGCAGCTCGACTAGCGGGAACACCGGGGAGCTGTTTTTT. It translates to CASSSTSGNTGELFF.

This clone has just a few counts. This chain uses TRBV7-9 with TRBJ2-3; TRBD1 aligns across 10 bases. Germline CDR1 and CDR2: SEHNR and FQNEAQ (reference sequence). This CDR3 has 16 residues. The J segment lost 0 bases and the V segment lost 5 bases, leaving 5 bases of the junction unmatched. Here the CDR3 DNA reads TGTGCCAGCAGCATCGGACAGGGGGATAGCACAGATACGCAGTATTTT. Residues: CASSIGQGDSTDTQYF.

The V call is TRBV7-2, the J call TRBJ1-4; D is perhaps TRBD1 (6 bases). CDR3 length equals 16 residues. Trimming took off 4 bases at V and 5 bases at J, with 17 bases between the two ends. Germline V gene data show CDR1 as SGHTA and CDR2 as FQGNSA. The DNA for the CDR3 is TGTGCCAGCAGCTGGATATCAGAGGGGGGAAATGAAAAACTGTTTTTT. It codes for CASSWISEGGNEKLFF. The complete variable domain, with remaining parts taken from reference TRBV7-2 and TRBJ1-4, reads GAGVSQSPSNKVTEKGKDVELRCDPISGHTALYWYRQSLGQGLEFLIYFQGNSAPDKSGLPSDRFSAERTGGSVSTLTIQRTQQEDSAVYLCASSWISEGGNEKLFFGSGTQLSVL.

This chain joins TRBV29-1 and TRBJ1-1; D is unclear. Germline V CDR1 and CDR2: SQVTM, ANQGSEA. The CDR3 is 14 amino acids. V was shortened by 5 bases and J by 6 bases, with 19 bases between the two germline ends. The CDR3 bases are TGCAGCGTTTTGGACCGACCGATGAGGGCTGAAGCTTTCTTT. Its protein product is CSVLDRPMRAEAFF. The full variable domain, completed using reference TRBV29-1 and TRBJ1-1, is SAVISQKPSRDICQRGTSLTIQCQVDSQVTMMFWYRQQPGQSLTLIATANQGSEATYESGFVIDKFPISRPNLTFSTLTVSNMSPEDSSIYLCSVLDRPMRAEAFFGQGTRLTVV.